The rows below give T cell receptor beta chains drawn from one sample of a study of shared clonotypes between healthy human individuals. The data were produced by immunoSEQ multiplex PCR, yet TCRdb's version contains in-frame clones alone and is incomplete. The table lists over a million clones, more than 65% of them singletons. Sequences were obtained from memory CD4+ T cells sorted from blood. The origin of the receptors is a man between 18 and 35 years old in good health. Each CDR3 is given with its conserved first and last residue. The order of the fields is J gene, clone size, D gene, V gene, CDR3 protein, CDR3 DNA. D genes are given only for firm matches. Some rows have no size entry. The others give once, few or many, or a class for an expanded clone.

TRBJ2-2,-,-,TRBV9,CASSVIQGPGELFF,TGTGCCAGCAGCGTTATACAGGGCCCCGGGGAGCTGTTTTTT
TRBJ2-7,-,-,TRBV5-5,CASSLVTGPYEQYF,TGTGCCAGCAGCTTGGTGACAGGACCCTACGAGCAGTACTTC
TRBJ1-2,-,-,TRBV28,CASSLPGRVPLTLDYTF,TGTGCCAGCAGTTTACCAGGCAGGGTCCCCTTAACACTGGACTACACCTTC
TRBJ2-3,-,TRBD2,TRBV10-3,CAIRRGGPDTQYF,TGTGCCATCAGGCGGGGGGGGCCAGATACGCAGTATTTT
TRBJ1-5,-,TRBD1,TRBV7-2,CASSLATGGRQPQHF,TGTGCCAGCAGCTTAGCGACAGGGGGACGGCAGCCCCAGCATTTT
TRBJ1-2,-,TRBD1,TRBV7-2,CASSSRTGGYYGYTF,TGTGCCAGCAGCTCCAGGACAGGGGGGTATTATGGCTACACCTTC
TRBJ2-7,-,TRBD2,TRBV5-1,CASSWMPPIAGELYEQYF,TGCGCCAGCAGCTGGATGCCTCCTATAGCGGGGGAACTCTACGAGCAGTACTTC
TRBJ1-3,-,-,TRBV4-1,CASSQSRQPSGNTIYF,TGCGCCAGCAGCCAATCGAGACAGCCCTCTGGAAACACCATATATTTT
TRBJ2-1,few,-,TRBV21-1,CASSTRPMGSYNEQFF,TGTGCCAGCAGCACCCGACCCATGGGCTCCTACAATGAGCAGTTCTTC
TRBJ2-5,-,TRBD2,TRBV30,CAWDSGRAYETQYF,TGTGCCTGGGATAGCGGGAGGGCGTATGAGACCCAGTACTTC
TRBJ1-5,-,TRBD1,TRBV6-6,CASSYGQGSTNQPQHF,TGTGCCAGCAGTTACGGACAGGGAAGTACAAATCAGCCCCAGCATTTT
TRBJ2-1,-,TRBD1,TRBV2,CASREGQVVDEQFF,TGTGCCAGCAGGGAGGGACAGGTTGTCGATGAGCAGTTCTTC
TRBJ2-7,-,-,TRBV18,CASSPHPTASYEQYF,TGTGCCAGCTCACCTCATCCGACAGCCTCCTACGAGCAGTACTTC
TRBJ2-7,-,TRBD1,TRBV6-5,CASRGQGGSYEQYF,TGTGCCAGCAGGGGACAGGGGGGGTCCTACGAGCAGTACTTC
TRBJ2-2,once,-,TRBV10-3,CAISGQGGPNTGELFF,TGTGCCATCAGTGGTCAAGGGGGGCCGAACACCGGGGAGCTGTTTTTT
TRBJ2-1,once,-,TRBV7-9,CASSLALSGEQFF,TGTGCCAGCAGCTTAGCGCTGTCCGGTGAGCAGTTCTTC
TRBJ2-3,-,-,TRBV28,CASSEGITQYF,TGTGCCAGCAGTGAAGGGATTACGCAGTATTTT
TRBJ1-2,-,-,TRBV21-1,CASSKVRTNGYTF,TGTGCCAGCAGCAAGGTAAGGACGAATGGCTACACCTTC
TRBJ2-1,-,-,TRBV5-6,CASSKRARDEQFF,TGTGCCAGCAGCAAAAGGGCAAGGGATGAGCAGTTCTTC
TRBJ2-7,-,-,TRBV7-9,CASSSAGFSYEQYF,TGTGCCAGCAGCTCCGCCGGGTTCTCCTACGAGCAGTACTTC
TRBJ1-3,-,-,TRBV6-1,CASSEGRTTGNTIYF,TGTGCCAGCAGTGAGGGACGGACCACTGGAAACACCATATATTTT
TRBJ2-1,-,-,TRBV7-2,CASSLANDEQFF,TGTGCCAGCAGCTTAGCGAACGATGAGCAGTTCTTC
TRBJ2-7,-,-,TRBV5-1,CASSLAGVGYEQYF,TGCGCCAGCAGCTTGGCGGGTGTGGGGTACGAGCAGTACTTC
TRBJ2-1,-,-,TRBV5-4,CASSFGTPSSYNEQFF,TGTGCCAGCAGCTTCGGGACCCCGAGCTCCTACAATGAGCAGTTCTTC
TRBJ1-4,once,-,TRBV10-3,CAISELSNEKLFF,TGTGCCATCAGTGAGCTTTCTAATGAAAAACTGTTTTTT
TRBJ2-7,few,TRBD2,TRBV7-8,CASSLGTSGVYEQYF,TGTGCCAGCAGCTTAGGGACTAGCGGGGTCTACGAGCAGTACTTC
TRBJ1-5,-,TRBD1,TRBV10-2,CASSEQTGGLRPQHF,TGCGCCAGCAGTGAGCAGACAGGGGGGTTACGGCCCCAGCATTTT
TRBJ2-7,-,-,TRBV5-6,CASSLGFSYEQYF,TGTGCCAGCAGCTTAGGTTTCTCCTACGAGCAGTACTTC
TRBJ2-1,-,TRBD2,TRBV4-3,CASSQEAGGNNEQFF,TGCGCCAGCAGCCAAGAAGCGGGAGGTAACAATGAGCAGTTCTTC
TRBJ1-1,once,-,TRBV18,CASSPLGNTEAFF,TGTGCCAGCTCACCACTAGGGAACACTGAAGCTTTCTTT
TRBJ2-7,-,-,TRBV13,CASSLRRKTDSTGLRYGEQYF,TGTGCCAGCAGCTTAAGGAGGAAGACGGACAGCACAGGACTACGCTATGGCGAGCAGTACTTC
TRBJ2-7,-,TRBD2,TRBV9,CASSVDGGDSYEQYF,TGTGCCAGCAGCGTAGATGGGGGGGACTCCTACGAGCAGTACTTC
TRBJ1-2,-,-,TRBV5-1,CASSSGQTAHYGYTF,TGCGCCAGCAGCTCCGGACAGACAGCACACTATGGCTACACCTTC
TRBJ2-1,-,-,TRBV5-4,CASSPGQITGSVNEQFF,TGTGCCAGCAGCCCGGGACAAATCACAGGGTCTGTCAATGAGCAGTTCTTC
TRBJ1-1,-,-,TRBV7-6,CASSGGGGASTEAFF,TGTGCCAGCAGCGGGGGAGGGGGGGCCAGCACTGAAGCTTTCTTT
TRBJ1-3,-,-,TRBV5-5,CASSLAGVGNTIYF,TGTGCCAGCAGCTTGGCGGGGGTCGGAAACACCATATATTTT
TRBJ2-5,-,-,TRBV29-1,CSVYRGSETQYF,TGCAGCGTTTATCGGGGATCGGAGACCCAGTACTTC
TRBJ2-4,once,TRBD1,TRBV28,CADRGAKNIQYF,TGTGCCGACAGGGGTGCCAAAAACATTCAGTACTTC
TRBJ2-3,-,-,TRBV5-1,CASSPNSRYSTDTQYF,TGCGCCAGCAGCCCCAATAGCAGATATAGCACAGATACGCAGTATTTT
TRBJ2-3,-,-,TRBV5-4,CASSWMTGADTQYF,TGTGCCAGCAGTTGGATGACAGGAGCAGATACGCAGTATTTT
TRBJ2-7,many,TRBD1,TRBV6-1,CASISRSGQGEQYF,TGTGCCAGCATATCGAGAAGCGGACAGGGCGAGCAGTACTTC
TRBJ2-3,-,TRBD2,TRBV10-3,CAIKSSGSTDTQYF,TGTGCCATCAAGTCTAGCGGTAGCACAGATACGCAGTATTTT
TRBJ2-5,-,TRBD2,TRBV5-4,CASSSDSLSGRGETQYF,TGTGCCAGCAGCTCCGATTCCCTTAGCGGGAGGGGAGAGACCCAGTACTTC
TRBJ2-1,-,-,TRBV5-1,CASSLGAGQYNEQFF,TGCGCCAGCAGCTTGGGAGCGGGACAGTACAATGAGCAGTTCTTC
TRBJ2-7,-,TRBD1,TRBV5-1,CASSLEPTGAYEQYF,TGCGCCAGCAGCTTGGAACCGACAGGGGCCTACGAGCAGTACTTC
TRBJ1-1,few,-,TRBV6-1,CASSEGQAGSEAFF,TGTGCCAGCAGTGAGGGACAAGCGGGGAGCGAAGCTTTCTTT
TRBJ2-1,-,TRBD1,TRBV7-9,CASSPLRTGGVQHEQFF,TGTGCCAGCAGCCCACTTCGGACAGGGGGCGTTCAGCATGAGCAGTTCTTC
TRBJ1-2,-,TRBD1,TRBV30,CAWATGANYGYTF,TGTGCCTGGGCGACAGGGGCGAACTATGGCTACACCTTC
TRBJ1-1,few,-,TRBV23-1,CASSRGTEAFF,TGCGCCAGCAGTCGTGGCACTGAAGCTTTCTTT
TRBJ1-2,-,-,TRBV27,CASRPGGGANYGYTF,TGTGCCAGCAGACCTGGAGGAGGGGCTAACTATGGCTACACCTTC
TRBJ2-7,few,-,TRBV6-4,CASRDSPFTREAYEQYF,TGTGCCAGCAGGGATAGTCCATTCACCAGGGAGGCCTACGAGCAGTACTTC
TRBJ1-2,-,TRBD1,TRBV9,CASSVDRGTDGYTF,TGTGCCAGCAGCGTAGACAGGGGGACCGATGGCTACACCTTC
TRBJ2-5,-,TRBD2,TRBV11-1,CASRSSSGGETQYF,TGTGCCAGCAGATCTAGCTCGGGGGGGGAGACCCAGTACTTC